This T cell receptor beta chain was profiled in a study of blood T cell repertoires in COVID-19. TCRdb keeps only in-frame clones here, not all; method: immunoSEQ multiplex PCR. The sample records roughly 82,000 clones, roughly 86% being singletons. V was clipped by 4 bases and J by 0 bases, with 11 bases between them. The CDR3 covers 14 residues. CDR1 is SGHRS and CDR2 is YFSETQ in the germline V gene. This receptor was identified in a man aged 60 to 75 with acute or convalescent COVID-19. Sequences were obtained from peripheral blood. The chain joins TRBV5-1 to TRBJ2-7, with a possible D match to TRBD1 (6 bases). CDR3 coding DNA: TGCGCCAGCAGCCCCGGACAGTTCTCCTACGAGCAGTACTTC. Amino acid sequence: CASSPGQFSYEQYF.